This T cell receptor (beta chain) was captured by sequencing in a study of T-cell memory formation after mild COVID-19. One entry per CDR3 protein results from TCRdb running MiXCR on the 5' RACE reads. The table includes hundreds of thousands of distinct CDR3 sequences, more than 20% detected once. This clonotype was observed many times. The CDR3 is 14 amino acids. Germline loops: CDR1 GTSNPN, CDR2 SVGIG (reference sequence). The V and J ends lost 7 bases and 2 bases respectively, with 15 bases between them. The chain combines TRBV30 with TRBJ1-5; D not resolved. The clonotype comes from an adult woman who had mild COVID-19 (a few samples of this study predate the infection). Cell type and time point are not known. Sequences were obtained from PBMCs or a T cell subset sorted from them (not recorded which). The CDR3 DNA reads as TGTGCCTACGGGCGATTCGGGGGCAATCAGCCCCAGCATTTT. It codes for CAYGRFGGNQPQHF.